A single sample is the source of the 5 T cell receptor beta chains below, sequenced in a study of cytomegalovirus exposure and HLA in healthy donors. The PCR had 60 Vbeta and 13 Jbeta primers. Libraries were prepared by immunoSEQ multiplex PCR; TCRdb keeps only in-frame clonotypes and omits some of them. Among approximately 110,000 clones listed, roughly 80% were seen once. Sequenced sample: PBMCs. The receptor source for this set is a man under 40 in good health and CMV-seropositive.

The chain joins TRBV15 to TRBJ2-5, with TRBD1 matching 8 bases. The V and J ends lost 9 bases and 4 bases, in that order; junction bases with no gene match: 7. CDR1 and CDR2 from the germline V gene are LNHNV and YYDKDF (reference sequence). The CDR3 contains 13 residues. Written as DNA, the CDR3 is TGTGCCACGAAACCAGGGGGCCTAGAGACCCAGTACTTC. Translating gives CATKPGGLETQYF.

The chain recombines TRBV5-1 with TRBJ2-7; weak D call: TRBD1 (6 bases). Trimming stripped 4 bases from V and 7 bases from J, with 12 bases between. This CDR3 comprises 12 residues. Germline V gene sequence: CDR1 SGHRS, CDR2 YFSETQ. The DNA for the CDR3 is TGCGCCAGCAGCCCGGACAGTCTTGAGCAGTACTTC. It specifies CASSPDSLEQYF.

The chain employs TRBV6-1 and TRBJ2-1, with 11 nucleotides matching TRBD2. The ends lost 10 bases at V and 5 bases at J; junction bases unmatched: 10. The V gene's germline CDR1 is MNHNS and CDR2 SASEGT. The CDR3 is 15 residues long. Here the CDR3 DNA reads TGTGCCACCCTTGAACTAGCGGGGGCACACAATGAGCAGTTCTTC. Translation: CATLELAGAHNEQFF.

The chain uses TRBV30 and TRBJ1-2; possibly TRBD1 for D (5 bases). CDR1 and CDR2 (germline): GTSNPN, SVGIG (reference sequence). The CDR3 spans 18 residues. V dropped 1 base and J dropped 3 bases, with 24 bases sitting between them. Here the CDR3 DNA reads TGTGCCTGGAGTGAAACCCGCGTCGGGGGGGGTCTGTACTATGGCTACACCTTC. Its translation is CAWSETRVGGGLYYGYTF.

V usage is TRBV4-2 and J usage is TRBJ1-3, with a weak D call TRBD1 (6 bases). Trimming left V 3 bases short and J 4 bases short, with 13 bases between. The CDR3 runs 15 residues. Germline V lookup: CDR1 LGHNA, CDR2 YNFKEQ. The CDR3 spells CASSHLQGTGNTIYF. The CDR3 DNA sequence: TGTGCCAGCAGCCACCTACAGGGTACGGGAAACACCATATATTTT.